Listed here are 2 T cell receptor beta chains from one sample, sequenced in a study of cytomegalovirus exposure and HLA in healthy donors. The data were produced by immunoSEQ multiplex PCR, yet TCRdb's version contains in-frame clones alone and is incomplete. The repertoire holds 100,000 to 150,000 clones, with around nine tenths as singletons. The sequenced material came from PBMCs. The receptor set was obtained from a man aged 25-40 years in good health and CMV-seronegative.

The rearrangement joins TRBV11-2 to TRBJ2-7; tentative D call: TRBD1 (7 bases). The ends were cut back, 2 bases at V and 4 bases at J, with 18 bases in the middle. Per germline, CDR1 SGHAT and CDR2 FQNNGV. The CDR3 runs to 16 residues. CDR3 region: CASSLTLGGGPYEQYF. The CDR3 nucleotides read TGTGCCAGCAGCTTAACCCTAGGAGGGGGCCCATACGAGCAGTACTTC.

The chain joins TRBV18 to TRBJ1-2; no firm D call. The length of the CDR3 is 13 residues. V lost 6 bases and J lost 1, with 9 bases in between. Germline V CDR1 and CDR2: KGHSH, LQKENI. In nucleotides, the CDR3 is TGTGCCAGCTCCGTGGCAGATAACTATGGCTACACCTTC. Translation: CASSVADNYGYTF.